The 26 T cell receptor beta chains below all came from one sample that was sequenced in a study of graft-versus-host responses after intestinal transplantation. TCRdb keeps only in-frame clones here, not all; method: immunoSEQ multiplex PCR. The table has around 15,000 clones, 75% to 90% seen once; the top ten hold about 20%. Intraepithelial plus lamina propria lymphocytes were released by processing graft tissue. The sequencing used ileum tissue, collected about 100 days after intestinal transplant. The origin of the receptors is a human patient who received an intestinal transplant, so some T cells may come from the graft donor.

This clone was counted a few times. The V call is TRBV9, the J call TRBJ2-5, with D tentatively TRBD2 (7 bases). Germline V gives CDR1 SGDLS, CDR2 YYNGEE. This CDR3 contains 15 residues. V dropped 0 bases and J dropped 5 bases, with 14 bases sitting between them. CDR3: CASSVAGGGGETQYF. The CDR3 DNA is TGTGCCAGCAGCGTAGCTGGGGGAGGGGGGGAGACCCAGTACTTC.

This chain links TRBV27 with TRBJ2-7, with TRBD2 matching 7 bases. The CDR3 totals 15 residues. V gave up 3 bases and J gave up 4 bases; unmatched junction bases: 9. Germline CDR1 is MNHEY and CDR2 is SMNVEV (reference sequence). DNA of the CDR3: TGTGCCAGCAGTTTTCGGGGCGGGGGACCTTACGAGCAGTACTTC. Encoded protein: CASSFRGGGPYEQYF.

The chain carries TRBV19 and TRBJ1-2; D call uncertain. Germline values: CDR1 LNHDA, CDR2 SQIVND (reference sequence). Trimming removed 2 bases at V and 4 bases at J, with 5 bases between. This CDR3 contains 12 residues. CDR3 region: CASSISAYGYTF. DNA of the CDR3: TGTGCCAGTAGTATAAGTGCCTATGGCTACACCTTC.

The chain recombines TRBV5-5 with TRBJ2-3; D is unclear. The CDR3 runs 14 residues. The germline V gene encodes CDR1 SGHKS and CDR2 YYEKEE (reference sequence). V gave up 0 bases and J gave up 4 bases, with 9 bases separating them. CDR3 bases: TGTGCCAGCAGCTTGGCGTGGGTCCCAGATACGCAGTATTTT. It translates to CASSLAWVPDTQYF.

The rearrangement joins TRBV10-3 to TRBJ2-1, with D perhaps TRBD1 (7 bases). V was pared by 5 bases and J by 2 bases, with 31 bases between. The CDR3 runs to 21 residues. Germline values: CDR1 ENHRY, CDR2 SYGVKD. The CDR3 region has the DNA TGTGCCATCAGTCTTCTGTCATTGGGACAGCCAGTTAGCGGAACCTACAATGAGCAGTTCTTC. Protein sequence: CAISLLSLGQPVSGTYNEQFF.

The rearrangement joins TRBV6-4 to TRBJ2-1; D gene ambiguous. The CDR3 consists of 9 residues. Germline V CDR1 and CDR2: MRHNA, SNTAGT. This chain's CDR3 is CSTRVLQFF. DNA for the CDR3: TGTTCCACGCGCGTACTGCAGTTCTTC.

CDR3 sequence (DNA): TGTGCCACCAGCGATGTCACAGGGGTGCGAGAGACCCAGTACTTC. Its protein is CATSDVTGVRETQYF. This sequence joins TRBV15 and TRBJ2-5; 7 bases agree with TRBD1. CDR1 and CDR2 from the germline V gene are LNHNV and YYDKDF (reference sequence). Germline trimming cut 5 bases from V and 4 bases from J; bases unmatched to any gene: 10. This CDR3 has 15 residues.

This clone was counted a few times. The gene calls are TRBV4-2 and TRBJ2-7, with a weak D call TRBD1 (6 bases). CDR1 is LGHNA, CDR2 YNFKEQ, per germline. Trimming took 1 base from V and 3 from J, leaving 10 bases between them. The CDR3 runs 14 residues. The CDR3 protein is CASSQVEQGYEQYF. DNA for the CDR3: TGTGCCAGCAGCCAAGTTGAACAGGGCTACGAGCAGTACTTC.

V and J are TRBV4-1 and TRBJ2-1; 9 bases map to TRBD2. Germline V CDR1 and CDR2: MGHRA, YSYEKL. V was clipped by 1 base and J by 9 bases; unmatched bases: 7. The CDR3 is 15 residues long. CDR3 residues: CASSQGGSGRIEQFF. As DNA, the CDR3 is TGCGCCAGCAGCCAAGGAGGTAGCGGGAGAATTGAGCAGTTCTTC.

This clone has a single count. The rearrangement links TRBV19 to TRBJ1-5; 8 bases line up with TRBD1. Losses at the gene ends were 4 bases for V and 1 base for J; bases not matched to a gene: 6. The CDR3 length is 16 residues. Germline CDR1 is LNHDA and CDR2 is SQIVND (reference sequence). The CDR3 nucleotides are TGTGCCAGTAGTACCGGGGACAGGCCGAGCAATCAGCCCCAGCATTTT. Protein: CASSTGDRPSNQPQHF. Full variable domain (remainder filled in from reference TRBV19 and TRBJ1-5): DGGITQSPKYLFRKEGQNVTLSCEQNLNHDAMYWYRQDPGQGLRLIYYSQIVNDFQKGDIAEGYSVSREKKESFPLTVTSAQKNPTAFYLCASSTGDRPSNQPQHFGDGTRLSIL.

V gene TRBV6-5 combines with J gene TRBJ2-2; no definite D call. The CDR3 contains 15 residues. Between the trimmed V and J ends, which lost 0 bases and 1 base, there was a span of 6 bases. In germline, CDR1 is MNHEY, CDR2 SVGAGI. The CDR3 here is CASSYSNENTGELFF. CDR3 sequence (DNA): TGTGCCAGCAGTTACTCAAATGAGAACACCGGGGAGCTGTTTTTT.

The rearrangement joins TRBV4-1 to TRBJ2-7; 10 bases fit TRBD2. CDR3 size: 18 residues. CDR1 is MGHRA and CDR2 is YSYEKL in the germline V gene. The V gene end was trimmed by 2 bases and the J gene end by 2 bases; junction bases not matched to a gene: 12. In DNA form, the CDR3 reads TGCGCCAGCAGCCAACCTCTAGCGGGAGATTTTAGCCCCTACGAGCAGTACTTC. This encodes CASSQPLAGDFSPYEQYF.

V and J are TRBV4-2 and TRBJ2-7; 7 bases fit TRBD2. Germline V gives CDR1 LGHNA, CDR2 YNFKEQ. V lost 0 bases and J lost 2; bases outside the gene matches: 4. The CDR3 sequence is 15 residues long. CDR3 region: CASSQDKGGAYEQYF. As DNA, the CDR3 is TGTGCCAGCAGCCAAGATAAGGGAGGGGCCTACGAGCAGTACTTC.

This clone was detected only once. CDR3 amino acids: CASSTVRQGGKLFF. DNA for the CDR3: TGTGCCAGCAGCACCGTCCGACAGGGAGGGAAACTGTTTTTT. This chain links TRBV11-2 with TRBJ1-4, with TRBD1 matching 7 bases. Germline V gene data show CDR1 as SGHAT and CDR2 as FQNNGV. With V trimmed by 5 bases and J by 11 bases, 11 bases remained unmatched. This CDR3 has 14 amino acids.

V is TRBV6-1 and J is TRBJ1-2, with 8 bases matching TRBD1. V shed 5 bases and J 8 bases; nucleotides not matched to a gene: 7. Germline values: CDR1 MNHNS, CDR2 SASEGT. The CDR3 runs to 13 residues. This CDR3 reads CASSTQGEGGYTF. The CDR3 coding sequence is TGTGCCAGCAGTACACAGGGGGAGGGGGGCTACACCTTC.

This chain connects TRBV5-4 to TRBJ2-1; 7 nucleotides match TRBD2. Germline CDR1 reads SGHNT; CDR2 reads YYREEE (reference sequence). The J segment lost 7 bases and the V segment lost 4 bases, leaving 14 bases of the junction unmatched. The CDR3 spans 16 residues. For the CDR3, the DNA is TGTGCCAGCAGCCAAGGGGAGGGACGCTGGGGGAATGAGCAGTTCTTC. Amino acids: CASSQGEGRWGNEQFF.

The gene calls are TRBV6-1 and TRBJ2-5, with D possibly TRBD2 on 5 matching bases. Trimming left V 5 bases short and J 2 bases short, with 12 bases between. The germline V gene has CDR1 MNHNS and CDR2 SASEGT. The CDR3 has 14 residues. The CDR3 region is CASSWSSVQETQYF. Written as DNA, the CDR3 is TGTGCCAGCAGTTGGAGTAGCGTGCAAGAGACCCAGTACTTC.

The table lists this clone with a count of one. The CDR3 region has the DNA TGTGCCAGTAGTCCAAGGGTGAGCGAGCAGTACTTC. Translated, it gives CASSPRVSEQYF. The genes are TRBV19 and TRBJ2-7; D not resolved. Trimming removed 5 bases from V and 6 bases from J, with 11 bases in between. This CDR3 is built from 12 residues. Germline V CDR1 and CDR2: LNHDA, SQIVND (reference sequence).

The V and J genes are TRBV5-1 and TRBJ1-5, with unresolved D. The CDR3 is 15 amino acids. Trimming took off 2 bases at V and 3 bases at J, with 12 bases between the two ends. From germline, CDR1 is SGHRS and CDR2 YFSETQ. DNA of the CDR3: TGCGCCAGCAGCTTTTCCGAGCGGACCAATCAGCCCCAGCATTTT. It encodes CASSFSERTNQPQHF. Using reference TRBV5-1 and TRBJ1-5 for the parts outside the CDR3, the full variable domain is KAGVTQTPRYLIKTRGQQVTLSCSPISGHRSVSWYQQTPGQGLQFLFEYFSETQRNKGNFPGRFSGRQFSNSRSEMNVSTLELGDSALYLCASSFSERTNQPQHFGDGTRLSIL.

The CDR3 loop reads CAISARTGPYPYEQYF. The CDR3 DNA is TGTGCCATCAGTGCCCGGACAGGGCCTTATCCCTACGAGCAGTACTTC. The chain has TRBV10-3 and TRBJ2-7; 8 nucleotides line up with TRBD1. The CDR3 covers 16 residues. The trim removed 4 bases at V and 2 bases at J, leaving 10 bases unmatched. CDR1 and CDR2 from the germline V gene are ENHRY and SYGVKD.

This clone is large in the sample. This chain uses TRBV11-2 with TRBJ2-1, with D maybe TRBD2 (5 bases). CDR3 length: 15 residues. CDR1 and CDR2 from the germline V gene are SGHAT and FQNNGV. V lost 3 bases to trimming and J lost 5 bases, with 14 bases between them. The CDR3 coding sequence is TGTGCCAGCAGCTTCCTAGGAGGTATCAACAATGAGCAGTTCTTC. This gives the protein CASSFLGGINNEQFF.

There are a few counts of this clone. The gene calls are TRBV4-2 and TRBJ2-5; 9 bases are a match to TRBD2. The CDR3 is made up of 15 amino acids. J gave up 3 bases and V 4 bases, and 6 bases lay outside the gene matches. Germline CDR1 reads LGHNA; CDR2 reads YNFKEQ. CDR3 protein: CASSPQASGKETQYF. DNA of the CDR3: TGTGCCAGCAGCCCCCAAGCTAGCGGGAAAGAGACCCAGTACTTC.

The J gene is TRBJ1-1, the V gene TRBV15, with D perhaps TRBD1 (6 bases). The germline V gene has CDR1 LNHNV and CDR2 YYDKDF (reference sequence). The CDR3 is 15 amino acids. V was shortened by 2 bases and J by 3 bases, with 13 bases between the two germline ends. This CDR3 is CATSRHRERDTEAFF. The CDR3 coding sequence is TGTGCCACCAGCAGACACAGGGAACGGGACACTGAAGCTTTCTTT.

This chain uses TRBV2 with TRBJ1-1, with D unclear. V lost 7 bases and J 1 base, leaving 13 bases between the germline ends. This CDR3 is 14 amino acids long. Per the germline V gene, CDR1 is SNHLY and CDR2 is FYNNEI. The CDR3 region has the DNA TGTGCCAGCAATATAGAGACACCGAACACTGAAGCTTTCTTT. Translation gives CASNIETPNTEAFF.

J is TRBJ2-7 and V is TRBV12-2. TRBV12-2 is annotated as a pseudogene. The CDR3 length is 13 residues. CDR3 protein: CASSRHSHNEQYF. The CDR3 DNA reads TGTGCAAGTTCCCGTCACTCCCACAACGAGCAGTACTTC.

This chain joins TRBV25-1 and TRBJ2-7, with D perhaps matching TRBD1 (5 bases). The germline V gene encodes CDR1 MGHDK and CDR2 SYGVNS. The CDR3 has 13 amino acids. V lost 1 base and J lost 4, with 8 bases in between. Here the CDR3 reads CASSESGFYEQYF. The CDR3 DNA sequence: TGTGCCAGCAGTGAATCAGGGTTTTACGAGCAGTACTTC.